These 27 T cell receptor beta chains came from one sample sequenced in a study of cytomegalovirus exposure and HLA in healthy donors. With 60 Vbeta and 13 Jbeta primers, the PCR was carried out. Clones were read by immunoSEQ multiplex PCR, and TCRdb kept only the in-frame ones, dropping some. The table has roughly 200,000 clones, under 85% seen once. Material: PBMCs. All receptors come from a man in his forties or fifties in good health and CMV-seronegative.

The chain has TRBV30 and TRBJ1-2; D unresolved. There are 13 residues in the CDR3. Trimming cost V 7 bases and J 4 bases, with 16 bases left between them. Germline CDR1 and CDR2: GTSNPN and SVGIG (reference sequence). In nucleotides, the CDR3 is TGTGCCTTCTCCCCCGGGAACAGCTATGGCTACACCTTC. It translates to CAFSPGNSYGYTF.

The V gene is TRBV7-3, the J gene TRBJ1-1; a possible D gene is TRBD1 (5 bases). The CDR3 length is 13 residues. In germline, CDR1 is SGHTA, CDR2 FQGTGA. The V gene lost 1 base and the J gene lost 6 bases, with 9 bases spanning the gap. The CDR3 DNA sequence: TGTGCCAGCAGCTTAAATCGGGACTCTGAAGCTTTCTTT. This sequence encodes CASSLNRDSEAFF.

This chain uses TRBV7-3 with TRBJ1-1, with D uncertain. The germline CDR1 and CDR2 sequences are SGHTA and FQGTGA. The CDR3 totals 13 residues. The germline V and J ends were trimmed by 4 bases and 0 bases, with 6 bases remaining between them. CDR3 coding DNA: TGTGCCAGCAGCTATTCCATGAACACTGAAGCTTTCTTT. Residues: CASSYSMNTEAFF.

V and J are TRBV28 and TRBJ1-2; no firm D call. CDR3 size: 12 residues. The germline V gene has CDR1 MDHEN and CDR2 SYDVKM. The V end lost 3 bases, the J end lost 9 bases, and 11 bases lay between the germline ends. The CDR3: CASSLGDQRYTF. In DNA, the CDR3 is TGTGCCAGCAGTTTGGGCGACCAGCGCTACACCTTC.

The chain joins TRBV9 to TRBJ2-1; 7 nucleotides line up with TRBD1. Germline values: CDR1 SGDLS, CDR2 YYNGEE. The V and J ends lost 3 bases and 9 bases, in that order; junction bases with no gene match: 9. This CDR3 has 14 amino acids. This chain's CDR3 is CASSAMGDSGEQFF. CDR3 coding DNA: TGTGCCAGCAGCGCGATGGGGGACAGTGGTGAGCAGTTCTTC.

The chain recombines TRBV28 with TRBJ2-7, with 8 bases identical to TRBD2. The CDR3 extends over 14 amino acids. With V trimmed by 3 bases and J by 7 bases, 8 bases remained unmatched. The germline V gene has CDR1 MDHEN and CDR2 SYDVKM. The CDR3 is CASSFPGGDREQYF. CDR3 sequence (DNA): TGTGCCAGCAGTTTCCCCGGGGGGGATCGGGAGCAGTACTTC.

This rearrangement joins TRBV14 to TRBJ2-4, with D hard to call. Germline V gene data show CDR1 as SGHDN and CDR2 as FVKESK. The CDR3 totals 14 residues. Trimming stripped 0 bases from V and 7 bases from J, with 10 bases between. The CDR3 loop reads CASSQESLNNIQYF. The DNA for the CDR3 is TGTGCCAGCAGCCAAGAAAGCTTGAATAACATTCAGTACTTC.

This clone was picked up a small number of times. The V and J genes are TRBV7-9 and TRBJ1-1; D is unresolved. The germline V and J ends were trimmed by 3 bases and 7 bases, with 9 bases remaining between them. The CDR3 runs to 12 residues. The germline V gene encodes CDR1 SEHNR and CDR2 FQNEAQ (reference sequence). This CDR3 reads CASSFRTGEAFF. CDR3 nucleotide sequence: TGTGCCAGCAGCTTCCGAACGGGTGAAGCTTTCTTT.

In its sample, this clone was seen once. The rearrangement uses TRBV9 and TRBJ2-1; possibly TRBD2 for D (5 bases). The CDR3 spans 16 residues. CDR1 is SGDLS, CDR2 YYNGEE, per germline. The germline V and J ends were trimmed by 0 bases and 4 bases, with 14 bases remaining between them. CDR3 in amino acids: CASSVVMGVPYNEQFF. In DNA, the CDR3 is TGTGCCAGCAGCGTAGTAATGGGAGTACCTTACAATGAGCAGTTCTTC.

V is TRBV4-1 and J is TRBJ1-1; 9 bases map to TRBD1. Looked up from germline, CDR1 is MGHRA and CDR2 is YSYEKL. The V segment lost 3 bases and the J segment 4 bases; nucleotides outside the gene matches: 9. CDR3 length: 16 residues. This CDR3 is CASSHPGQGSGTEAFF. DNA of the CDR3: TGCGCCAGCAGCCACCCGGGACAGGGTTCCGGCACTGAAGCTTTCTTT.

V usage is TRBV28 and J usage is TRBJ1-5; D not certain. Germline V CDR1 and CDR2: MDHEN, SYDVKM. V was trimmed by 10 bases and J by 0 bases, leaving 7 bases between them. The CDR3 is 12 residues long. CDR3 loop: CATLVSNQPQHF. CDR3 DNA: TGTGCCACCCTCGTTAGCAATCAGCCCCAGCATTTT.

This sequence joins TRBV30 and TRBJ2-7, with a weak D call TRBD2 (6 bases). There are 14 residues in the CDR3. Germline V gene sequence: CDR1 GTSNPN, CDR2 SVGIG (reference sequence). The ends were cut back, 4 bases at V and 4 bases at J, with 17 bases in the middle. CDR3 in amino acids: CAWIPAAGRYEQYF. The CDR3 DNA reads TGTGCCTGGATTCCCGCGGCGGGACGGTACGAGCAGTACTTC.

In this sample, this clone turned up once. This CDR3 is CASSLSTGYPSYEQYF. DNA of the CDR3: TGTGCCAGCAGTTTATCGACAGGGTACCCGTCCTACGAGCAGTACTTC. This chain connects TRBV27 to TRBJ2-7, with TRBD1 matching over 7 bases. V lost 0 bases, J lost 1 base, and 6 bases stayed unmatched. The CDR3 covers 16 residues. Germline-derived CDR1 and CDR2 are MNHEY and SMNVEV (reference sequence).

The chain uses TRBV5-4 and TRBJ2-1, with 9 bases identical to TRBD2. V lost 2 bases to trimming and J lost 4 bases; unmatched junction nucleotides: 7. This CDR3 has 16 amino acids. CDR1 and CDR2 (germline): SGHNT, YYREEE (reference sequence). CDR3 amino acids: CASSFRPSGAYNEQFF. CDR3 sequence (DNA): TGTGCCAGCAGCTTTCGTCCTAGCGGGGCTTACAATGAGCAGTTCTTC. The full variable domain, completed using reference TRBV5-4 and TRBJ2-1, is ETGVTQSPTHLIKTRGQQVTLRCSSQSGHNTVSWYQQALGQGPQFIFQYYREEENGRGNFPPRFSGLQFPNYSSELNVNALELDDSALYLCASSFRPSGAYNEQFFGPGTRLTVL.

This sequence joins TRBV28 and TRBJ2-7; perhaps TRBD2 as D (6 bases). The CDR3 has 12 amino acids. Trimming stripped 6 bases from V and 2 bases from J, with 8 bases between. Per the germline V gene, CDR1 is MDHEN and CDR2 is SYDVKM. CDR3 sequence: CASRGLTYEQYF. CDR3 coding DNA: TGTGCCAGCAGGGGACTGACCTACGAGCAGTACTTC.

The J gene is TRBJ2-2, the V gene TRBV19; 8 nucleotides align to TRBD2. J lost 0 bases, V lost 1 base, and 1 base had no gene match. The germline CDR1 and CDR2 sequences are LNHDA and SQIVND (reference sequence). This CDR3 spans 16 amino acids. CDR3: CASSIGAGANTGELFF. Here the CDR3 DNA reads TGTGCCAGTAGTATAGGAGCGGGAGCGAACACCGGGGAGCTGTTTTTT.

The rearrangement joins TRBV7-9 to TRBJ2-1; 11 nucleotides match TRBD2. With 1 base clipped from V and 8 bases from J, the junction kept 4 bases outside the gene matches. The CDR3 sequence is 15 residues long. CDR1 is SEHNR, CDR2 FQNEAQ, per germline (reference sequence). The CDR3 sequence: CASSLGGSGRDEQFF. CDR3 nucleotides: TGTGCCAGCAGCTTAGGTGGTAGCGGGAGGGATGAGCAGTTCTTC.

This chain links TRBV19 with TRBJ2-5; D uncertain. Germline V gene data show CDR1 as LNHDA and CDR2 as SQIVND (reference sequence). The ends were cut back, 4 bases at V and 3 bases at J, with 9 bases in the middle. This CDR3 contains 13 residues. This CDR3 reads CASSSQKKETQYF. As DNA, the CDR3 is TGTGCCAGTAGTAGTCAGAAAAAAGAGACCCAGTACTTC.

The chain links TRBV20-1 to TRBJ2-7, with D unclear. The CDR3 covers 10 residues. The ends were cut back, 8 bases at V and 0 bases at J, with 5 bases in the middle. The V gene's germline CDR1 is DFQATT and CDR2 SNEGSKA (reference sequence). The DNA of the CDR3 is TGCAGTTCCTCCTCCTACGAGCAGTACTTC. Its protein product is CSSSSYEQYF.

The chain joins TRBV4-1 to TRBJ1-2, with 7 bases lining up with TRBD1. With 4 bases clipped from V and 4 bases from J, the junction kept 6 bases outside the gene matches. CDR3 length equals 14 residues. Looked up from germline, CDR1 is MGHRA and CDR2 is YSYEKL. CDR3 in amino acids: CASSRPGTVYGYTF. CDR3 in DNA: TGCGCCAGCAGCCGACCCGGGACAGTCTATGGCTACACCTTC.

The chain recombines TRBV7-9 with TRBJ2-2; TRBD1 matches at 7 bases. Per the germline V gene, CDR1 is SEHNR and CDR2 is FQNEAQ (reference sequence). Trimming cost V 5 bases and J 2 bases; bases outside gene matches: 8. This CDR3 is built from 16 residues. CDR3 sequence: CASSPPGQINTGELFF. CDR3 bases: TGTGCCAGCAGCCCTCCGGGACAGATAAACACCGGGGAGCTGTTTTTT.

The chain recombines TRBV19 with TRBJ2-1; 14 bases agree with TRBD2. Germline loops: CDR1 LNHDA, CDR2 SQIVND (reference sequence). The CDR3 is 17 residues long. The trim removed 2 bases at V and 8 bases at J, leaving 8 bases unmatched. CDR3 DNA: TGTGCCAGTAGTATAACCGGACTAGCGGGAGGAAGGGATGAGCAGTTCTTC. The encoded protein is CASSITGLAGGRDEQFF. Supplemented by reference TRBV19 and TRBJ2-1, the full variable domain reads DGGITQSPKYLFRKEGQNVTLSCEQNLNHDAMYWYRQDPGQGLRLIYYSQIVNDFQKGDIAEGYSVSREKKESFPLTVTSAQKNPTAFYLCASSITGLAGGRDEQFFGPGTRLTVL.

The V and J genes are TRBV28 and TRBJ2-1, with 7 bases identical to TRBD2. Germline V gives CDR1 MDHEN, CDR2 SYDVKM. V dropped 1 base and J dropped 7; count of bases not matched to a gene: 4. This CDR3 is built from 14 residues. The CDR3 here is CASSLLAGLNEQFF. The CDR3 region has the DNA TGTGCCAGCAGTTTATTAGCGGGTTTAAATGAGCAGTTCTTC.

The rearrangement links TRBV6-1 to TRBJ2-2; maybe TRBD2 (7 bases). CDR3 size: 15 residues. V lost 3 bases and J lost 5, with 13 bases in between. Germline-derived CDR1 and CDR2 are MNHNS and SASEGT. The CDR3 bases are TGTGCCAGCAGTGAGACGGGGAGGGGGACCGGGGAGCTGTTTTTT. Translation: CASSETGRGTGELFF.

This clone was observed a handful of times. The V gene is TRBV11-2, the J gene TRBJ2-3; the match to TRBD2 covers 9 bases. Germline V lookup: CDR1 SGHAT, CDR2 FQNNGV. The V and J ends lost 3 bases and 1 base, in that order; junction bases with no gene match: 8. The CDR3 runs to 17 residues. The CDR3 DNA reads TGTGCCAGCAGCTTTATGGGACAGCGGGAGGGCACAGATACGCAGTATTTT. Residues: CASSFMGQREGTDTQYF.

On this clone itself: The final CDR3 position lacks the conserved phenylalanine or tryptophan, pointing to a likely read error. V usage is TRBV5-1 and J usage is TRBJ1-2; D gene unclear. This CDR3 region has 14 residues. The germline V and J ends were trimmed by 0 bases and 2 bases, with 8 bases remaining between them. Germline V gene data show CDR1 as SGHRS and CDR2 as YFSETQ. CDR3 residues: CASSLAAENYGYTV. CDR3 nucleotide sequence: TGCGCCAGCAGCTTGGCAGCGGAGAACTATGGCTACACCGTC.

This clone was seen just once. The CDR3 region is CASSPSPTAGGADTQYF. CDR3 nucleotides: TGTGCCAGCAGCCCTTCCCCCACAGCGGGAGGTGCAGATACGCAGTATTTT. The chain has TRBV4-2 and TRBJ2-3; 9 nucleotides line up with TRBD2. The CDR3 runs 17 residues. After removal of 4 bases from V and 4 bases from J, the junction contained 12 bases not matched to a gene. The germline CDR1 and CDR2 sequences are LGHNA and YNFKEQ.